This is a list of T cell receptor beta chains from one sample in a study of T cell responses to AZD1222 COVID-19 vaccine. Libraries were prepared by immunoSEQ multiplex PCR; TCRdb keeps only in-frame clonotypes and omits some of them. This table has some 92,000 clones, around 91% appearing once. The specimen comprised peripheral blood, sampled on day 0 of MenACWY control vaccination. These receptors were collected from an adult in good health. Each CDR3 is given with its conserved first and last residue. The D gene is left open where the match is weak. The size field is filled for only some rows; it gives once, few, many or a size class.

clone_size: -; v_call: TRBV28; j_call: TRBJ2-7; d_call: TRBD1; cdr3_aa: CASSGTDQYF; cdr3_nt: TGTGCCAGCAGTGGGACAGATCAGTACTTC
clone_size: -; v_call: TRBV6-5; j_call: TRBJ1-6; d_call: TRBD1; cdr3_aa: CASSLTGGGLLGPLHF; cdr3_nt: TGTGCCAGCAGTTTAACAGGGGGCGGACTTTTGGGACCCCTCCACTTT
clone_size: once; v_call: TRBV4-2; j_call: TRBJ1-1; d_call: TRBD1; cdr3_aa: CASSQPGQGTEAFF; cdr3_nt: TGTGCCAGCAGCCAGCCGGGACAGGGCACTGAAGCTTTCTTT
clone_size: -; v_call: TRBV10-2; j_call: TRBJ1-4; d_call: -; cdr3_aa: CASSDKGDEKLFF; cdr3_nt: TGCGCCAGCAGTGATAAAGGGGATGAAAAACTGTTTTTT
clone_size: -; v_call: TRBV12-3/TRBV12-4; j_call: TRBJ1-3; d_call: TRBD1; cdr3_aa: CASSFFNRGIYF; cdr3_nt: TGTGCCAGCAGCTTCTTTAACAGGGGCATATATTTT
clone_size: few; v_call: TRBV25-1; j_call: TRBJ1-5; d_call: -; cdr3_aa: CASSGTNQPQHF; cdr3_nt: TGTGCCAGCAGTGGAACTAATCAGCCCCAGCATTTT
clone_size: -; v_call: TRBV28; j_call: TRBJ2-7; d_call: -; cdr3_aa: CASRAPGPKEQYF; cdr3_nt: TGTGCCAGCAGAGCTCCGGGACCTAAGGAGCAGTACTTC
clone_size: -; v_call: TRBV4-2; j_call: TRBJ1-5; d_call: -; cdr3_aa: CASSPAGNQPQHF; cdr3_nt: TGTGCCAGCAGCCCCGCTGGGAATCAGCCCCAGCATTTT
clone_size: -; v_call: TRBV6-4; j_call: TRBJ1-1; d_call: TRBD1; cdr3_aa: CASSEQGGTEAFF; cdr3_nt: TGTGCCAGCAGTGAACAGGGGGGGACTGAAGCTTTCTTT
clone_size: -; v_call: TRBV19; j_call: TRBJ1-6; d_call: -; cdr3_aa: CASSWRGNSPLHF; cdr3_nt: TGTGCCAGTAGTTGGCGGGGGAATTCACCCCTCCACTTT
clone_size: -; v_call: TRBV3-1/TRBV3-2; j_call: TRBJ2-1; d_call: -; cdr3_aa: CASSQESNYNEQFF; cdr3_nt: TGTGCCAGCAGCCAAGAGAGCAACTACAATGAGCAGTTCTTC
clone_size: -; v_call: TRBV6-2/TRBV6-3; j_call: TRBJ1-1; d_call: -; cdr3_aa: CASSYSSTEMNTEAFF; cdr3_nt: TGTGCCAGCAGTTACTCATCGACAGAGATGAACACTGAAGCTTTCTTT
clone_size: -; v_call: TRBV7-9; j_call: TRBJ1-1; d_call: -; cdr3_aa: CASSEDTEAFF; cdr3_nt: TGTGCCAGCAGCGAGGACACTGAAGCTTTCTTT
clone_size: -; v_call: TRBV5-1; j_call: TRBJ1-1; d_call: -; cdr3_aa: CASSLGGLLQTTEAFF; cdr3_nt: TGCGCCAGCAGCCTCGGGGGGTTATTACAGACCACTGAAGCTTTCTTT
clone_size: -; v_call: TRBV11-2; j_call: TRBJ1-5; d_call: -; cdr3_aa: CASSLRPSANQPQHF; cdr3_nt: TGTGCCAGCAGCTTAAGACCCTCTGCGAATCAGCCCCAGCATTTT
clone_size: -; v_call: TRBV9; j_call: TRBJ2-5; d_call: -; cdr3_aa: CASSVAPGGGETQYF; cdr3_nt: TGTGCCAGCAGCGTAGCTCCCGGGGGAGGTGAGACCCAGTACTTC
clone_size: few; v_call: TRBV20-1; j_call: TRBJ2-7; d_call: -; cdr3_aa: CSASTGFSYEQYF; cdr3_nt: TGCAGTGCTAGTACCGGGTTCTCCTACGAGCAGTACTTC
clone_size: -; v_call: TRBV11-2; j_call: TRBJ2-2; d_call: -; cdr3_aa: CASSTRGRPVTGELFF; cdr3_nt: TGTGCCAGCAGCACTCGGGGCCGCCCTGTTACCGGGGAGCTGTTTTTT
clone_size: -; v_call: TRBV28; j_call: TRBJ1-2; d_call: TRBD1; cdr3_aa: CASNPPGQGSNYGYTF; cdr3_nt: TGTGCCAGCAACCCCCCGGGACAGGGATCGAACTATGGCTACACCTTC
clone_size: -; v_call: TRBV18; j_call: TRBJ1-3; d_call: -; cdr3_aa: CASSPQDYSGNTIYF; cdr3_nt: TGTGCCAGCTCACCACAGGATTACTCTGGAAACACCATATATTTT
clone_size: -; v_call: TRBV5-8; j_call: TRBJ1-1; d_call: -; cdr3_aa: CASSFRGTGMNTEAFF; cdr3_nt: TGTGCCAGCAGCTTCCGCGGGACGGGGATGAACACTGAAGCTTTCTTT
clone_size: -; v_call: TRBV19; j_call: TRBJ2-5; d_call: TRBD2; cdr3_aa: CASSKSGSLETQYF; cdr3_nt: TGTGCCAGTAGTAAAAGCGGGAGCTTAGAGACCCAGTACTTC
clone_size: -; v_call: TRBV7-9; j_call: TRBJ1-5; d_call: -; cdr3_aa: CASTEGQAEQPQHF; cdr3_nt: TGTGCCAGCACTGAGGGCCAGGCTGAACAGCCCCAGCATTTT
clone_size: -; v_call: TRBV5-1; j_call: TRBJ2-7; d_call: -; cdr3_aa: CASSLTGPINAYEQYF; cdr3_nt: TGCGCCAGCAGCTTGACGGGACCAATCAACGCCTACGAGCAGTACTTC
clone_size: -; v_call: TRBV6-5; j_call: TRBJ1-2; d_call: -; cdr3_aa: CASSPTDSYGYTF; cdr3_nt: TGTGCCAGCAGCCCGACAGATTCCTATGGCTACACCTTC
clone_size: -; v_call: TRBV25-1; j_call: TRBJ1-1; d_call: -; cdr3_aa: CASSAALGYTEAFF; cdr3_nt: TGTGCCAGCAGTGCTGCCCTTGGGTACACTGAAGCTTTCTTT
clone_size: -; v_call: TRBV6-1; j_call: TRBJ2-7; d_call: -; cdr3_aa: CASSEASGLYEQYF; cdr3_nt: TGTGCCAGCAGTGAAGCTTCGGGGCTATACGAGCAGTACTTC
clone_size: once; v_call: TRBV4-3; j_call: TRBJ2-7; d_call: -; cdr3_aa: CASSQGLGGIYEQYF; cdr3_nt: TGCGCCAGCAGCCAGGGGCTAGGGGGGATCTACGAGCAGTACTTC
clone_size: -; v_call: TRBV5-1; j_call: TRBJ1-3; d_call: -; cdr3_aa: CASTWGHGNTIYF; cdr3_nt: TGCGCCAGCACCTGGGGGCATGGAAACACCATATATTTT
clone_size: few; v_call: TRBV3-1/TRBV3-2; j_call: TRBJ2-1; d_call: TRBD2; cdr3_aa: CASSLNPGGRYNEQFF; cdr3_nt: TGTGCCAGCAGCCTCAACCCCGGGGGGAGATACAATGAGCAGTTCTTC